This T cell receptor beta chain was found in a study of cytomegalovirus exposure and HLA in healthy donors. Study results and caveats: Researchers reported in a later analysis that a missense DCLRE1C variant was tied to TCR beta V- and J-gene trimming.

This clone was observed once. Its antigen is currently unknown. The CDR3 length is 15 residues. V lost 1 base, J lost 1 base, and 3 bases stayed unmatched. The germline CDR1 and CDR2 sequences are MGHRA and YSYEKL. It was with 60 Vbeta and 13 Jbeta primers that the PCR ran. The protocol was immunoSEQ multiplex PCR, while the TCRdb copy is restricted to in-frame clones and leaves out a portion. The sample shows about 250,000 clones, 80% of them seen only once. The sequenced material came from PBMCs. The TCR originated in a girl aged 2 to 9 in good health and CMV-seronegative. J is TRBJ1-2 and V is TRBV4-1, with 7 bases aligning to TRBD1. CDR3 DNA sequence: TGCGCCAGCAGCCAAGGAGGGGGCATTAACTATGGCTACACCTTC. This sequence encodes CASSQGGGINYGYTF.